The next 25 T cell receptor beta chains were all read from a single sample in a study of blood T cells in healthy people across ages. Primed by a sample-barcoded 5' primer and a J-beta primer mix, a second PCR proceeded for about 6 to 12 cycles. TCRdb re-called the 5' RACE reads through MiXCR, storing one row per CDR3 protein. The sample holds hundreds of thousands of distinct CDR3 sequences, around a quarter seen once. These data were also filed under a second study, of T cells of mothers and their children.

Sequencing was performed on blood. The receptor source for this set is a boy under 18 in good health.

This chain uses TRBV4-1 with TRBJ1-2; D might be TRBD1 (5 bases). Trimming cost V 0 bases and J 8 bases, with 16 bases left between them. The germline V gene encodes CDR1 MGHRA and CDR2 YSYEKL. The CDR3 loop spans 15 amino acids. CDR3 coding DNA: TGCGCCAGCAGCCAAGATATTGAGGGGTTGAAAGGCTACACCTTC. It translates to CASSQDIEGLKGYTF.

The CDR3 sequence is CASSLGQGEHEQFF. In DNA, the CDR3 is TGTGCCAGCAGCCTAGGACAGGGAGAACATGAGCAGTTCTTC. This chain joins TRBV7-9 and TRBJ2-1, with TRBD1 identical over 8 bases. Germline values: CDR1 SEHNR, CDR2 FQNEAQ (reference sequence). CDR3 size: 14 residues. The V gene end was trimmed by 5 bases and the J gene end by 8 bases; junction bases not matched to a gene: 8.

This clonotype was found many times. V gene TRBV7-9 combines with J gene TRBJ2-7, with D uncertain. Trimming cost V 3 bases and J 0 bases, with 9 bases left between them. This CDR3 is built from 14 residues. Germline V gene lookup returns CDR1 SEHNR and CDR2 FQNEAQ (reference sequence). CDR3 region: CASSLGLSSYEQYF. In DNA, the CDR3 is TGTGCCAGCAGCTTGGGATTAAGCTCCTACGAGCAGTACTTC.

The table lists this clonotype with a few counts. The genes are TRBV20-1 and TRBJ1-4, with D possibly matching TRBD1 (5 bases). V lost 6 bases, J lost 9 bases, and 8 bases lay in between. The CDR3 spans 10 residues. Germline loops: CDR1 DFQATT, CDR2 SNEGSKA (reference sequence). CDR3 DNA sequence: TGCAGTGCGTCGGGGCAAAAACTGTTTTTT. It specifies CSASGQKLFF.

This clonotype was observed a few times. The chain uses TRBV5-1 and TRBJ2-5, with D uncertain. CDR1 and CDR2 (germline): SGHRS, YFSETQ. The V end lost 4 bases, the J end lost 5 bases, and 15 bases lay between the germline ends. The CDR3 is made up of 14 amino acids. In DNA, the CDR3 is TGCGCCAGCAGCATCCTTGACGGTGGGGAGACCCAGTACTTC. Protein: CASSILDGGETQYF.

This clonotype turned up a few times. This chain's CDR3 is CASSIDRASYGYTF. CDR3 bases: TGTGCCAGTAGCATCGACAGGGCCAGCTATGGCTACACCTTC. The chain has TRBV19 and TRBJ1-2, with 7 bases that match TRBD1. CDR3 length: 14 residues. V lost 6 bases to trimming and J lost 4 bases; unmatched junction nucleotides: 8. CDR1 and CDR2 (germline): LNHDA, SQIVND (reference sequence).

The chain carries TRBV2 and TRBJ2-7, with D unclear. With 6 bases removed from V and 5 bases from J, the gap between germline ends came to 8 bases. The length of the CDR3 is 11 residues. Germline V gives CDR1 SNHLY, CDR2 FYNNEI. The CDR3 DNA reads as TGTGCCAGCAGGGGTATCGACGAGCAGTACTTC. Translated: CASRGIDEQYF.

This chain links TRBV19 with TRBJ2-5; D perhaps matches TRBD1 (6 bases). Trimming stripped 7 bases from V and 1 base from J, with 10 bases between. Looked up from germline, CDR1 is LNHDA and CDR2 is SQIVND (reference sequence). This CDR3 comprises 13 residues. DNA of the CDR3: TGTGCCAGTAACACAGGGATCCAAGAGACCCAGTACTTC. Its protein product is CASNTGIQETQYF. Full variable domain (missing parts from reference TRBV19 and TRBJ2-5): DGGITQSPKYLFRKEGQNVTLSCEQNLNHDAMYWYRQDPGQGLRLIYYSQIVNDFQKGDIAEGYSVSREKKESFPLTVTSAQKNPTAFYLCASNTGIQETQYFGPGTRLLVL.

This clonotype turned up a few times. The CDR3 DNA is TGCAGCGTTGAGACGGACCATACCTACGAGCAGTACTTC. It yields the protein CSVETDHTYEQYF. This chain connects TRBV29-1 to TRBJ2-7, with no clear D. The germline V gene has CDR1 SQVTM and CDR2 ANQGSEA. CDR3 size: 13 residues. V lost 3 bases and J 2 bases, leaving 11 bases between the germline ends.

CDR3 DNA: TGTGCCAGCAGCGTAGCGGCGGGGGCAGGCGGGACAGATACGCAGTATTTT. Its protein product is CASSVAAGAGGTDTQYF. The chain links TRBV9 to TRBJ2-3; D may be TRBD2 (7 bases). Per germline, CDR1 SGDLS and CDR2 YYNGEE. The V end was cut by 0 bases, the J end by 3 bases, with 17 bases between. CDR3 length: 17 residues.

This clonotype came up a few times. This rearrangement joins TRBV7-2 to TRBJ1-1; D gene uncertain. The V and J ends lost 10 bases and 4 bases respectively, with 10 bases between them. Germline V gene lookup returns CDR1 SGHTA and CDR2 FQGNSA. The CDR3 loop spans 11 amino acids. The CDR3 here is CAIQKATEAFF. The DNA of the CDR3 is TGTGCCATCCAAAAGGCCACTGAAGCTTTCTTT.

The chain combines TRBV15 with TRBJ1-3, with D unclear. Germline CDR1 is LNHNV and CDR2 is YYDKDF (reference sequence). V was cut by 6 bases and J by 4 bases, with 7 bases left in between. There are 12 residues in the CDR3. The CDR3 spells CATSAVGNTIYF. In DNA form, the CDR3 reads TGTGCCACCAGTGCAGTCGGAAACACCATATATTTT.

This clonotype has only a few counts. The chain joins TRBV24-1 to TRBJ2-1; 12 bases fit TRBD1. The germline V gene has CDR1 KGHDR and CDR2 SFDVKD. This CDR3 region has 19 residues. Germline trimming cut 1 base from V and 3 bases from J; bases unmatched to any gene: 9. This CDR3 reads CATSDLGGQGATRYNEQFF. CDR3 nucleotides: TGTGCCACCAGTGATTTAGGGGGACAGGGGGCTACACGCTACAATGAGCAGTTCTTC.

V is TRBV7-6 and J is TRBJ2-3, with D perhaps TRBD1 or TRBD2 (5 bases each). Trimming removed 1 base at V and 5 bases at J, with 16 bases between. The V gene's germline CDR1 is SGHVS and CDR2 FNYEAQ. The CDR3 consists of 16 residues. The chain's CDR3 is CASSLVGGAREDTQYF. The CDR3 nucleotides read TGTGCCAGCAGCTTAGTTGGGGGTGCCCGCGAAGATACGCAGTATTTT.

J is TRBJ1-2 and V is TRBV11-2, with D possibly being TRBD1 (5 bases). This CDR3 region has 14 residues. The ends were cut back, 1 base at V and 8 bases at J, with 14 bases in the middle. Germline CDR1 SGHAT, CDR2 FQNNGV. The CDR3, as DNA: TGTGCCAGCAGCTTAGCCTTGGGGGGGGAAGGCTACACCTTC. It specifies CASSLALGGEGYTF.

This chain uses TRBV12-5 with TRBJ2-5; 13 bases are a match to TRBD2. The V gene end was trimmed by 0 bases and the J gene end by 7 bases; junction bases not matched to a gene: 2. Per germline, CDR1 LGHNT and CDR2 FRNRAP. The CDR3 covers 15 residues. The CDR3 nucleotides are TGTGCTAGTGGTTTGGTGACTAGCGGGAGGTGGACCCAGTACTTC. Its translation: CASGLVTSGRWTQYF. Based on the CDR3 plus reference TRBV12-5 and TRBJ2-5, the full variable domain is DARVTQTPRHKVTEMGQEVTMRCQPILGHNTVFWYRQTMMQGLELLAYFRNRAPLDDSGMPKDRFSAEMPDATLATLKIQPSEPRDSAVYFCASGLVTSGRWTQYFGPGTRLLVL.

This clonotype has more than one count but fewer than ten. This rearrangement joins TRBV5-1 to TRBJ2-3, with D perhaps TRBD2 (5 bases). From germline, CDR1 is SGHRS and CDR2 YFSETQ. V was pared by 2 bases and J by 2 bases, with 9 bases between. The CDR3 contains 14 residues. This CDR3 is CASSFLRVTDTQYF. Written as DNA, the CDR3 is TGCGCCAGCAGCTTTTTGCGGGTCACAGATACGCAGTATTTT.

This clonotype was seen a few times. This sequence joins TRBV7-3 and TRBJ2-1, with 9 positions matching TRBD1. V was clipped by 4 bases and J by 7 bases; unmatched bases: 8. Looked up from germline, CDR1 is SGHTA and CDR2 is FQGTGA. The CDR3 extends over 15 amino acids. The CDR3 loop is CASSSVQGAGNEQFF. For the CDR3, the DNA is TGTGCCAGCAGCTCCGTACAGGGGGCGGGTAATGAGCAGTTCTTC.

The V and J genes are TRBV5-6 and TRBJ2-2; D remains ambiguous. V lost 1 base, J lost 0 bases, and 7 bases lay in between. This CDR3 is 15 amino acids long. Germline V gene lookup returns CDR1 SGHDT and CDR2 YYEEEE. This CDR3 is CASSLLGTNTGELFF. CDR3 nucleotide sequence: TGTGCCAGCAGCTTGCTGGGGACGAACACCGGGGAGCTGTTTTTT.

This clonotype has a handful of counts. This rearrangement joins TRBV29-1 to TRBJ1-1, with D uncertain. Looked up from germline, CDR1 is SQVTM and CDR2 is ANQGSEA. CDR3 length equals 13 residues. V lost 1 base and J lost 0, with 6 bases in between. For the CDR3, the DNA is TGCAGCGTTGAAGCCAAGATGAACACTGAAGCTTTCTTT. Amino acids: CSVEAKMNTEAFF.

The gene calls are TRBV12-3 or TRBV12-4 and TRBJ2-3; a weak D match, TRBD1 (5 bases). The CDR3 loop spans 13 amino acids. The V end was cut by 5 bases, the J end by 6 bases, with 12 bases between. Here the CDR3 reads CASSLGHRDTQYF. The CDR3 nucleotides read TGTGCCAGCAGTCTAGGACACAGGGATACGCAGTATTTT.

This chain joins TRBV3-1 and TRBJ2-5, with D perhaps matching TRBD2 (6 bases). Germline assignment: CDR1 LGHDT and CDR2 YNNKEL (reference sequence). This CDR3 region has 15 residues. The V and J ends lost 7 bases and 1 base respectively, with 16 bases between them. CDR3 nucleotides: TGTGCCAGCAACTTAAGGGGCGGGGCCCAAGAGACCCAGTACTTC. Protein product: CASNLRGGAQETQYF.

The sample holds a few counts of this clonotype. The CDR3 DNA sequence: TGTGCCAGCAGTTTAGTCCGGGGGGCCACCGGGGAGCTGTTTTTT. Its protein is CASSLVRGATGELFF. The chain couples TRBV27 to TRBJ2-2; D might be TRBD2 (7 bases). This CDR3 has 15 residues. The V and J ends lost 2 bases and 4 bases respectively, with 11 bases between them. The germline V gene encodes CDR1 MNHEY and CDR2 SMNVEV (reference sequence).

This clonotype was counted a few times. The rearrangement links TRBV7-2 to TRBJ1-5; D not certain. Trimming stripped 4 bases from V and 4 bases from J, with 14 bases between. Germline-derived CDR1 and CDR2 are SGHTA and FQGNSA. The CDR3 is made up of 15 amino acids. The CDR3 reads CASSSQPMANQPQHF. In DNA form, the CDR3 reads TGTGCCAGCAGCTCCCAACCTATGGCAAATCAGCCCCAGCATTTT.

The J gene is TRBJ2-5, the V gene TRBV6-7, with D possibly TRBD2 on 6 matching bases. Being an ORF, TRBV6-7 has a function that is uncertain. This CDR3 has 14 amino acids. The ends were cut back, 6 bases at V and 1 base at J, with 12 bases in the middle. The chain's CDR3 is CASRLRGIQETQYF. CDR3 sequence (DNA): TGTGCCAGCAGGCTCCGGGGGATCCAAGAGACCCAGTACTTC.